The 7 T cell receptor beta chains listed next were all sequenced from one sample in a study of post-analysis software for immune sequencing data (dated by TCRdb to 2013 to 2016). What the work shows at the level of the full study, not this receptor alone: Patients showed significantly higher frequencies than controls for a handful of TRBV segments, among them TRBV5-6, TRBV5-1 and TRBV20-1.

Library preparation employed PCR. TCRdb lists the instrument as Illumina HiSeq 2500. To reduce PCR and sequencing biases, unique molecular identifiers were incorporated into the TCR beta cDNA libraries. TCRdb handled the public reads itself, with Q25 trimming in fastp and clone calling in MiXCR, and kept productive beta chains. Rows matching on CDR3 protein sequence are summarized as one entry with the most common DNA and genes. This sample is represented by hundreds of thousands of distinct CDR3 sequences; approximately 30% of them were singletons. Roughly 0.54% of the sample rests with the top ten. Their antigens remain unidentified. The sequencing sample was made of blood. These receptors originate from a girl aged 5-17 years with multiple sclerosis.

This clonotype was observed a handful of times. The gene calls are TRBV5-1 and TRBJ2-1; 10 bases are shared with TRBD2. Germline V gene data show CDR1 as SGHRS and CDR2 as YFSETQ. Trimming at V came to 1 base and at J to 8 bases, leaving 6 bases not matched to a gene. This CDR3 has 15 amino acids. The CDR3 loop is CASSLFLAGVDEQFF. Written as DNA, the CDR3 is TGCGCCAGCAGCTTGTTCCTAGCGGGAGTAGATGAGCAGTTCTTC.

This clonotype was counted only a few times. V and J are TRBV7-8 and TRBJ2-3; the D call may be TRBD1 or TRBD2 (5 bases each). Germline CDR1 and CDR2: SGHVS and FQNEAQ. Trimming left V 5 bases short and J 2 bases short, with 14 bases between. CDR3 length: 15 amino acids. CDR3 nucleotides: TGTGCCAGCAGCAAAACCGGGACCTCCACAGATACGCAGTATTTT. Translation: CASSKTGTSTDTQYF.

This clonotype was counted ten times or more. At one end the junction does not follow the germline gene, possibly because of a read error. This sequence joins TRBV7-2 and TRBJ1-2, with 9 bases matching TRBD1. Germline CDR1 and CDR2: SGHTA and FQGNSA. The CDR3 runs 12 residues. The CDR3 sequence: CASSLDRGGYTF. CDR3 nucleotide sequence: TGCGCCAGCAGCTTGGACAGGGGTGGCTACACCTTC.

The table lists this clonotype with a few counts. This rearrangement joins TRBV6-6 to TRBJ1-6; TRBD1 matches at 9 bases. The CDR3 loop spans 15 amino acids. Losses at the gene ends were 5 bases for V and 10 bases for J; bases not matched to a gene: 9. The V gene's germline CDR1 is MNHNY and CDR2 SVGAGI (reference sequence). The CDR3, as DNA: TGTGCCAGCAGTCCCCGGGGACAGGGCGGGTCACCCCTCCACTTT. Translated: CASSPRGQGGSPLHF.

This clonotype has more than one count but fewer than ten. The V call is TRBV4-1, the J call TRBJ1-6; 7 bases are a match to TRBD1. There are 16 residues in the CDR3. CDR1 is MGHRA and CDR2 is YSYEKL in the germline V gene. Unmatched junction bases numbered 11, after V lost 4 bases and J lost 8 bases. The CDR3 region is CASSPLDRPRHSPLHF. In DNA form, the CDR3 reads TGCGCCAGCAGCCCCCTGGACAGGCCTCGTCATTCACCCCTCCACTTT.

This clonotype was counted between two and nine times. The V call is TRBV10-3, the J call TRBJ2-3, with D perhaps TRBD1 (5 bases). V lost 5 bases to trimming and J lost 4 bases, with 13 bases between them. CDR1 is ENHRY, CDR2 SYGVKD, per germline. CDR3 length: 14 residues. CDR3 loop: CAISQGLGSDTQYF. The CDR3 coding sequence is TGTGCCATCAGTCAGGGCTTGGGATCAGATACGCAGTATTTT.

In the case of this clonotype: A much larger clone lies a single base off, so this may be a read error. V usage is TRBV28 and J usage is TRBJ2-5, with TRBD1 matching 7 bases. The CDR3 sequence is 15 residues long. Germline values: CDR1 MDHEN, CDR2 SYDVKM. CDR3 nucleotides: TGTGCCGGCAGTAGTACAGGGGTGAGGAAAGAGACCCAGTACTTC. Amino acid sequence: CAGSSTGVRKETQYF.